The 30 T cell receptor beta chains below were found in one sample sequenced in a study of blood T cell repertoires in COVID-19. The assay was immunoSEQ multiplex PCR, and TCRdb's table has in-frame clones only and misses some. This repertoire shows 220,000 or so clones, about nine tenths found once; its top ten account for roughly 0.95%. What was sequenced was PBMCs or T cells enriched from blood (not recorded which). These receptors all stem from a man aged 50 or older who had been exposed to COVID-19.

The chain joins TRBV11-2 to TRBJ2-2, with D possibly being TRBD2 (5 bases). Trimming took 7 bases from V and 1 from J, leaving 22 bases between them. The CDR3 consists of 18 residues. In germline, CDR1 is SGHAT, CDR2 FQNNGV. CDR3 sequence (DNA): TGTGCCAGCATTTCCCGTTCCGGGGAATCCTTGAACACCGGGGAGCTGTTTTTT. Translation gives CASISRSGESLNTGELFF.

The count of this clone is one. This chain joins TRBV12-3 or TRBV12-4 and TRBJ1-2; TRBD1 is a possible D gene (6 bases). CDR3 size: 13 residues. V lost 4 bases, J lost 4 bases, and 10 bases lay in between. The CDR3 here is CASSSDSLYGYTF. Written as DNA, the CDR3 is TGTGCCAGCAGTTCGGACAGCCTCTATGGCTACACCTTC.

The rearrangement links TRBV27 to TRBJ1-1; 7 bases match TRBD1. In germline, CDR1 is MNHEY, CDR2 SMNVEV (reference sequence). The CDR3 consists of 13 residues. V was clipped by 3 bases and J by 5 bases; unmatched bases: 3. The CDR3 spells CASSFTGATEAFF. CDR3 sequence (DNA): TGTGCCAGCAGTTTTACAGGGGCGACTGAAGCTTTCTTT.

The rearrangement links TRBV5-6 to TRBJ1-1, with TRBD1 matching over 7 bases. Germline trimming cut 4 bases from V and 0 bases from J; bases unmatched to any gene: 15. Germline CDR1 is SGHDT and CDR2 is YYEEEE. This CDR3 contains 18 residues. The DNA of the CDR3 is TGTGCCAGCAGCCGGCCTGGGCAGGGGGTACCAATGAACACTGAAGCTTTCTTT. It encodes CASSRPGQGVPMNTEAFF.

V is TRBV28 and J is TRBJ2-1; the match to TRBD1 covers 7 bases. Germline CDR1 is MDHEN and CDR2 is SYDVKM. Trimming removed 7 bases from V and 5 bases from J; junction bases left unmatched: 8. This CDR3 is built from 14 residues. The CDR3 protein is CASTRDRPDNEQFF. The CDR3 DNA is TGTGCCAGCACCCGGGACAGACCCGACAATGAGCAGTTCTTC.

This chain joins TRBV29-1 and TRBJ2-2, with 8 bases lining up with TRBD1. Germline V gene data show CDR1 as SQVTM and CDR2 as ANQGSEA. V trimming: 7 bases; J trimming: 5 bases; junction bases outside the gene matches: 9. This CDR3 contains 14 residues. This CDR3 is CSERGTGSTGELFF. As DNA, the CDR3 is TGCAGCGAGAGGGGGACAGGATCAACCGGGGAGCTGTTTTTT.

This chain connects TRBV29-1 to TRBJ1-2; D gene uncertain. Between the trimmed V and J ends, which lost 0 bases and 7 bases, there was a span of 6 bases. The length of the CDR3 is 11 residues. The V gene's germline CDR1 is SQVTM and CDR2 ANQGSEA. CDR3 sequence: CSVEDPRGYTF. DNA of the CDR3: TGCAGCGTTGAAGATCCCCGTGGCTACACCTTC. Supplemented by reference TRBV29-1 and TRBJ1-2, the full variable domain reads SAVISQKPSRDICQRGTSLTIQCQVDSQVTMMFWYRQQPGQSLTLIATANQGSEATYESGFVIDKFPISRPNLTFSTLTVSNMSPEDSSIYLCSVEDPRGYTFGSGTRLTVV.

The chain carries TRBV5-1 and TRBJ1-2; 9 bases agree with TRBD1. V lost 1 base and J lost 2; bases outside the gene matches: 6. Per germline, CDR1 SGHRS and CDR2 YFSETQ. The CDR3 is 16 residues long. The DNA of the CDR3 is TGCGCCAGCAGCTTGAAGTGGGACAGGGTGAACTATGGCTACACCTTC. As protein: CASSLKWDRVNYGYTF.

The chain carries TRBV14 and TRBJ2-6, with 9 bases that match TRBD1. Germline V gene data show CDR1 as SGHDN and CDR2 as FVKESK. CDR3 length: 17 residues. The V and J ends lost 4 bases and 0 bases, in that order; junction bases with no gene match: 4. The CDR3 sequence: CASSLDRGTSGANVLTF. CDR3 nucleotides: TGTGCCAGCAGCCTCGACAGGGGGACCTCTGGGGCCAACGTCCTGACTTTC.

This sequence joins TRBV15 and TRBJ1-5; D is undetermined. In germline, CDR1 is LNHNV, CDR2 YYDKDF (reference sequence). The CDR3 runs 14 residues. The CDR3 DNA sequence: TGTGCGAGCACCACTCCGGGAAACAATCAGCCCCAGCATTTT. It specifies CASTTPGNNQPQHF. Full variable domain (remainder filled in from reference TRBV15 and TRBJ1-5): DAMVIQNPRYQVTQFGKPVTLSCSQTLNHNVMYWYQQKSSQAPKLLFHYYDKDFNNEADTPDNFQSRRPNTSFCFLDIRSPGLGDTAMYLCASTTPGNNQPQHFGDGTRLSIL.

The CDR3 DNA is TGTGCCTCCCTCGGCGGGAACACCGGGGAGCTGTTTTTT. It yields the protein CASLGGNTGELFF. This chain joins TRBV12-3 or TRBV12-4 and TRBJ2-2; D is ambiguous. The V gene lost 11 bases and the J gene lost 1 base, with 11 bases spanning the gap. This CDR3 comprises 13 residues.

V usage is TRBV7-9 and J usage is TRBJ1-2, with 9 bases matching TRBD1. Looked up from germline, CDR1 is SEHNR and CDR2 is FQNEAQ (reference sequence). Trimming at V came to 2 bases and at J to 4 bases, leaving 5 bases not matched to a gene. The CDR3 sequence is 15 residues long. CDR3 region: CASSLSGQGTYGYTF. The CDR3 DNA follows: TGTGCCAGCAGCTTATCGGGACAGGGAACCTATGGCTACACCTTC.

V usage is TRBV5-1 and J usage is TRBJ2-5; 8 positions agree with TRBD2. Germline values: CDR1 SGHRS, CDR2 YFSETQ. Germline trimming cut 7 bases from V and 5 bases from J; bases unmatched to any gene: 13. The CDR3 totals 15 residues. The CDR3 DNA sequence: TGCGCCAGCCAAAGGGTGGCGGGGGGCCGGGAGACCCAGTACTTC. It is translated as CASQRVAGGRETQYF.

J is TRBJ1-3 and V is TRBV11-3, with D unclear. Germline assignment: CDR1 SGHNT and CDR2 YENEEA. Trimming removed 5 bases from V and 2 bases from J, with 10 bases in between. The length of the CDR3 is 14 residues. As DNA, the CDR3 is TGTGCCAGCAGCCCTCGCCCGGCTGGAAACACCATATATTTT. It yields the protein CASSPRPAGNTIYF.

The rearrangement joins TRBV5-8 to TRBJ2-7; tentative D call: TRBD1 (5 bases). The CDR3 runs 13 residues. The germline V gene encodes CDR1 SGHTS and CDR2 YDEGEE. The V end was cut by 0 bases, the J end by 3 bases, with 7 bases between. CDR3 in amino acids: CASSLGQSYEQYF. The CDR3 coding sequence is TGTGCCAGCAGCTTGGGACAGAGCTACGAGCAGTACTTC.

This sequence joins TRBV6-5 and TRBJ1-4; no firm D call. This CDR3 spans 15 amino acids. The V gene lost 6 bases and the J gene lost 0 bases, with 11 bases spanning the gap. From germline, CDR1 is MNHEY and CDR2 SVGAGI. CDR3 in DNA: TGTGCCAGCAGGTCTATTACAGCAACTAATGAAAAACTGTTTTTT. This translates into CASRSITATNEKLFF.

This rearrangement joins TRBV27 to TRBJ2-1, with 9 bases aligning to TRBD2. J was trimmed by 2 bases and V by 1 base; bases with no gene match: 3. The length of the CDR3 is 16 residues. Germline V lookup: CDR1 MNHEY, CDR2 SMNVEV (reference sequence). CDR3 DNA: TGTGCCAGCAGTTTATTTCGCGGGAGGGCCTACAATGAGCAGTTCTTC. Translation: CASSLFRGRAYNEQFF.

This chain connects TRBV7-9 to TRBJ2-1; weak D call: TRBD2 (6 bases). The CDR3 consists of 13 residues. Germline V lookup: CDR1 SEHNR, CDR2 FQNEAQ (reference sequence). Trimming removed 11 bases from V and 9 bases from J, with 20 bases in between. Here the CDR3 DNA reads TGTGCCGGTAGGGACTGGGCCACAGGTGAGCAGTTCTTC. This encodes CAGRDWATGEQFF. Full variable domain (outside the CDR3, taken from reference TRBV7-9 and TRBJ2-1): DTGVSQNPRHKITKRGQNVTFRCDPISEHNRLYWYRQTLGQGPEFLTYFQNEAQLEKSRLLSDRFSAERPKGSFSTLEIQRTEQGDSAMYLCAGRDWATGEQFFGPGTRLTVL.

V usage is TRBV7-9 and J usage is TRBJ2-2; 9 positions agree with TRBD1. The CDR3 loop spans 16 amino acids. Germline loops: CDR1 SEHNR, CDR2 FQNEAQ (reference sequence). After removal of 1 base from V and 9 bases from J, the junction contained 9 bases not matched to a gene. The DNA of the CDR3 is TGTGCCAGCAGCTTAGGCTGGGACAGGGTTTACCGGGAGCTGTTTTTT. It specifies CASSLGWDRVYRELFF.

J is TRBJ2-1 and V is TRBV27; 8 nucleotides line up with TRBD2. The CDR3 covers 15 residues. The V and J ends lost 6 bases and 0 bases, in that order; junction bases with no gene match: 4. Germline CDR1 is MNHEY and CDR2 is SMNVEV (reference sequence). The CDR3 DNA is TGTGCCAGCAGAGGCGGGGGGAACTCCTACAATGAGCAGTTCTTC. The encoded protein is CASRGGGNSYNEQFF.

This sequence joins TRBV27 and TRBJ2-1, with 8 nucleotides matching TRBD2. Trimming removed 1 base from V and 7 bases from J; junction bases left unmatched: 6. The CDR3 contains 15 residues. Germline V gene sequence: CDR1 MNHEY, CDR2 SMNVEV (reference sequence). The CDR3 spells CASSLWSSGYNEQFF. CDR3 DNA sequence: TGTGCCAGCAGTTTATGGTCTAGCGGGTATAATGAGCAGTTCTTC.

This sequence joins TRBV18 and TRBJ2-1; 9 bases fit TRBD2. After removal of 1 base from V and 3 bases from J, the junction contained 4 bases not matched to a gene. This CDR3 has 16 residues. From germline, CDR1 is KGHSH and CDR2 LQKENI. The CDR3 spells CASSPLASGNYNEQFF. The CDR3 region has the DNA TGTGCCAGCTCACCACTGGCTAGCGGGAACTACAATGAGCAGTTCTTC.

The chain is built from TRBV11-2 and TRBJ2-3; tentatively, D is TRBD1 (6 bases). Per germline, CDR1 SGHAT and CDR2 FQNNGV. V lost 2 bases and J lost 0, with 12 bases in between. The CDR3 runs 16 residues. The CDR3 reads CASSLRWGQSTDTQYF. The DNA for the CDR3 is TGTGCCAGCAGCTTACGCTGGGGACAAAGCACAGATACGCAGTATTTT.

The V call is TRBV12-3 or TRBV12-4, the J call TRBJ2-5, with TRBD2 matching 9 bases. This CDR3 has 13 residues. V was pared by 7 bases and J by 5 bases, with 5 bases of the junction left unmatched. CDR3 nucleotide sequence: TGTGCCAGCACCGGTGCGGGAGGGGAGACCCAGTACTTC. Translating it yields CASTGAGGETQYF.

This chain connects TRBV27 to TRBJ2-1; 12 positions agree with TRBD2. Germline V gene data show CDR1 as MNHEY and CDR2 as SMNVEV (reference sequence). The CDR3 covers 15 residues. The V segment lost 6 bases and the J segment 4 bases; nucleotides outside the gene matches: 4. The CDR3 DNA follows: TGTGCCAGCAGCTCTAGCGGGAGGGATTACAATGAGCAGTTCTTC. Translating it yields CASSSSGRDYNEQFF.

The chain joins TRBV27 to TRBJ1-1; the D is unclear. V was cut by 4 bases and J by 1 base, with 7 bases left in between. Germline V gene sequence: CDR1 MNHEY, CDR2 SMNVEV (reference sequence). The CDR3 totals 13 residues. The CDR3 sequence: CASSSVGNTEAFF. The CDR3 region has the DNA TGTGCCAGCAGTTCCGTCGGGAACACTGAAGCTTTCTTT.

This sequence joins TRBV6-6 and TRBJ2-1; 13 bases match TRBD2. The V and J ends lost 10 bases and 10 bases, in that order; junction bases with no gene match: 13. This CDR3 is 15 amino acids long. Germline V gene data show CDR1 as MNHNY and CDR2 as SVGAGI (reference sequence). The CDR3 DNA sequence: TGTGCCACCCAGAGGAGGGGACTAGCGGGGAAGGAGCAGTTCTTC. Protein sequence: CATQRRGLAGKEQFF.

The V and J genes are TRBV5-1 and TRBJ1-4; 7 nucleotides agree with TRBD1. With V trimmed by 4 bases and J by 5 bases, 5 bases remained unmatched. The CDR3 runs 14 residues. The germline V gene has CDR1 SGHRS and CDR2 YFSETQ. The CDR3 nucleotides are TGCGCCAGCAGCCGGGACAGCGAGAATGAAAAACTGTTTTTT. Translated: CASSRDSENEKLFF.

The J gene is TRBJ2-5, the V gene TRBV5-1; tentatively, D is TRBD2 (6 bases). The V end was cut by 0 bases, the J end by 5 bases, with 11 bases between. This CDR3 region has 14 residues. Germline V CDR1 and CDR2: SGHRS, YFSETQ. The CDR3 nucleotides are TGCGCCAGCAGCTTGGCCGGAGGGTTGGAGACCCAGTACTTC. Translation gives CASSLAGGLETQYF.

The chain is built from TRBV6-6 and TRBJ2-3; D is possibly TRBD2 (6 bases). CDR1 and CDR2 from the germline V gene are MNHNY and SVGAGI (reference sequence). The CDR3 extends over 14 amino acids. The germline V and J ends were trimmed by 4 bases and 0 bases, with 8 bases remaining between them. The CDR3 nucleotides are TGTGCCAGCAGTTGGGGGACTAGCACAGATACGCAGTATTTT. Encoded protein: CASSWGTSTDTQYF.